This T cell receptor beta chain stems from a study of T cells in tumors after PD-1 blockade. Study-wide results and caveats: Clonal replacement appeared only between pre- and post-treatment samples.

Germline V gene data show CDR1 as SGHVS and CDR2 as FQNEAQ. This CDR3 has 12 amino acids. V was clipped by 5 bases and J by 9 bases, with 11 bases between them. Before and after PD-1 blockade, biopsies were collected from the same primary tumor site. About this clone: Its antigen remains unknown.

Generated by immunoSEQ multiplex PCR, the TCRdb table keeps only in-frame clones and is missing some. The data contain approximately 9,300 clones, approximately 61% of them singletons. Sequencing was performed on tumor tissue, taken after anti-PD-1 treatment. This clonotype originated in a human donor with basal cell carcinoma. J is TRBJ2-1 and V is TRBV7-8; tentatively, D is TRBD1 (5 bases). CDR3 nucleotides: TGTGCCAGCAGCCAATTAGGGGTTGAGCAGTTCTTC. Residues: CASSQLGVEQFF.